The source of this T cell receptor beta chain is a study of immune evolution from preneoplasia to lung adenocarcinoma. Background on the study: HLA loss of heterozygosity: around 6.5% AIS, roughly 15% MIA, approximately 31% ADC, none AAH. Study results and caveats: T cell clonality was higher in KRAS-mutant than EGFR-mutant or wild-type nodules. Clonality was highest in normal lung, lower in later-stage lesions apparently.

Assay used: immunoSEQ multiplex PCR; TCRdb lists only in-frame clones, some missing. Here the sample spans over 30,000 clones, around 74% being singletons. Each case's diagnosis was confirmed by two pathologists on H&E. This clone turned up a few times. The target antigen is unknown. V dropped 3 bases and J dropped 4; count of bases not matched to a gene: 11. Per the germline V gene, CDR1 is SGHRS and CDR2 is YFSETQ. CDR3 length: 16 amino acids. The source is a person in their sixties with lung adenocarcinoma. The genes are TRBV5-1 and TRBJ1-2; 8 bases fit TRBD1. The sequencing input was FFPE invasive lung adenocarcinoma tissue. CDR3 amino acids: CASSSLPGQGGYGYTF. In DNA, the CDR3 is TGCGCCAGCAGCTCGCTTCCCGGACAGGGCGGCTATGGCTACACCTTC.